This T cell receptor beta chain was recorded in a study of shared clonotypes between healthy human individuals. The assay was immunoSEQ multiplex PCR, and TCRdb's table has in-frame clones only and misses some. The table includes fewer than 1.8 million clones, 98% detected once. This CDR3 contains 15 residues. After removal of 4 bases from V and 2 bases from J, the junction contained 7 bases not matched to a gene. Looked up from germline, CDR1 is GTSNPN and CDR2 is SVGIG (reference sequence). This clonotype originated in a man aged 30 to 45 in good health. The chain uses TRBV30 and TRBJ2-2, with 7 bases that match TRBD2. Sequencing was done on a sample of naive CD4+ T cells sorted from blood. Subset noted: CD45RA+ positively selected. The CDR3 DNA is TGTGCCTGGAATCCGGGACTACTAAACACCGGGGAGCTGTTTTTT. This translates into CAWNPGLLNTGELFF.